This T cell receptor (delta chain) was found in a study of delta chains in infants with herpesvirus infections. Study-level points and caveats: About 20% of the 18 CMV-infected infants carried the public Vdelta1 clonotype, including one congenital. Absence in CMV-uninfected infants may reflect the detection limit only.

With regard to this clone: What it recognizes is unknown. A much larger clonotype is one base distant, so this may be a read error.

There are 21 residues in the CDR3. The germline V gene encodes CDR1 TSWWSYY and CDR2 QGS. The germline V and J ends were trimmed by 0 bases and 0 bases, with 26 bases remaining between them. TCR cDNA was made from PBMC RNA with gamma- and delta-chain-specific primers. TCRdb redid clone calling on the RT-PCR reads using CATT. Found here are over 1,500 delta-chain clones, roughly 27% of them singletons; the top ten hold approximately 11%. The sequencing here drew on peripheral blood, taken at time point 3 of longitudinal follow-up. The TCR was taken from a human donor who was a Ugandan infant, either HIV-exposed or HIV-unexposed (not recorded which). This sequence joins TRDV1 and TRDJ1, with D perhaps matching TRDD2 (7 bases). CDR3 DNA: TGTGCTCTTGGGGAACTTAGAGTTCCTACTGATACTGGGAGGGACACCGATAAACTCATCTTT. Translating gives CALGELRVPTDTGRDTDKLIF.